The 6 T cell receptor beta chains reported below all come from one sample, sequenced in a study of shared clonotypes between healthy human individuals. The table came from immunoSEQ multiplex PCR; TCRdb's copy has only in-frame clones and leaves some out. Seen here are 2.3 million or so clones, approximately 93% observed once, and the top ten hold under 0.45%. Sequencing was done on a sample of naive CD4+ T cells from PBMCs. Subset of the sample: CD45RA+ positively selected. The receptors come from a young man in good health. Some clones in this sample may be carry-over from other donors' samples.

The chain couples TRBV19 to TRBJ1-2; D perhaps matches TRBD1 (5 bases). Germline assignment: CDR1 LNHDA and CDR2 SQIVND (reference sequence). The CDR3 loop spans 13 amino acids. V was trimmed by 2 bases and J by 13 bases, leaving 17 bases between them. For the CDR3, the DNA is TGTGCCAGTAGTATACTCGGGGCCAGTAAACTCACCTTC. Amino acid sequence: CASSILGASKLTF.

The chain joins TRBV19 to TRBJ2-7; no firm D call. The CDR3 runs to 15 residues. The germline V gene has CDR1 LNHDA and CDR2 SQIVND (reference sequence). Trimming removed 4 bases from V and 2 bases from J, with 15 bases in between. CDR3 amino acids: CASSRREAGAYEQYF. The CDR3 DNA reads as TGTGCCAGTAGTAGGCGAGAAGCAGGAGCCTACGAGCAGTACTTC.

The chain combines TRBV4-1 with TRBJ1-2; 7 bases map to TRBD1. The CDR3 loop spans 16 amino acids. Trimming cost V 4 bases and J 8 bases; bases outside gene matches: 16. Germline-derived CDR1 and CDR2 are MGHRA and YSYEKL. In nucleotides, the CDR3 is TGCGCCAGCAGCCCGACCTCGAAAGGGGGCACCGGGGGCTACACCTTC. The encoded protein is CASSPTSKGGTGGYTF.

This chain links TRBV13 with TRBJ2-1; 7 bases are shared with TRBD2. The CDR3 loop spans 17 amino acids. Germline V lookup: CDR1 PRHDT, CDR2 FYEKMQ (reference sequence). Unmatched junction bases numbered 14, after V lost 0 bases and J lost 9 bases. CDR3 loop: CASSLGGRNNRGSEQFF. CDR3 nucleotides: TGTGCCAGCAGCTTAGGGGGGAGGAACAACCGCGGGAGTGAGCAGTTCTTC.

This rearrangement joins TRBV28 to TRBJ1-4; 9 bases map to TRBD1. Germline lookup yields CDR1 MDHEN and CDR2 SYDVKM. The CDR3 sequence is 16 residues long. V trimming: 10 bases; J trimming: 2 bases; junction bases outside the gene matches: 11. In DNA, the CDR3 is TGTGCCATCGGACAGGGGCCCTCGTCGACTAATGAAAAACTGTTTTTT. This gives the protein CAIGQGPSSTNEKLFF.

The chain has TRBV6-5 and TRBJ2-5; 8 bases are shared with TRBD1. Per germline, CDR1 MNHEY and CDR2 SVGAGI. There are 13 residues in the CDR3. V lost 6 bases, J lost 4 bases, and 4 bases stayed unmatched. The CDR3 loop is CASSARGRETQYF. In DNA, the CDR3 is TGTGCCAGCAGCGCCAGGGGGCGAGAGACCCAGTACTTC.